This T cell receptor beta chain is from a study of blood T cell repertoires in COVID-19. Turning to the study itself: Italy, Spain and the United States were the sources of the convalescent and acute COVID-19 samples. T cells, B-cell-depleted T cells, or PBMCs provided the cDNA or gDNA that served as material.

The length of the CDR3 is 15 residues. CDR1 is SGHRS and CDR2 is YFSETQ in the germline V gene. V dropped 1 base and J dropped 6 bases, with 13 bases sitting between them. Per the study methods: For nucleated cells, counts were estimated from reference gene primer amplification. TCRdb's table, derived via immunoSEQ multiplex PCR, lists solely in-frame clones and lacks some. That table is the source of V, J and clone size, and D and trimming were worked out from the DNA. The sample has some 240,000 clones; about 80% are singletons. This TCR was recovered from a woman older than 75 with acute or convalescent COVID-19. The chain uses TRBV5-1 and TRBJ2-2; D might be TRBD1 (6 bases). Sequenced input: peripheral blood. DNA for the CDR3: TGCGCCAGCAGCTTGTTAGGACAGTCGGCCGGGGAGCTGTTTTTT. This translates into CASSLLGQSAGELFF.